The sequence of this T cell receptor (beta chain) was determined in a study of T cell changes during pregnancy in multiple sclerosis. Deletions cut 0 bases from V and 0 bases from J, with 11 bases between. Germline loops: CDR1 SGDLS, CDR2 YYNGEE. CDR3 length: 16 amino acids. TCRdb's table, derived via immunoSEQ multiplex PCR, lists solely in-frame clones and lacks some. The table shows about 100,000 clones, with about 92% occurring only once. The sequencing used peripheral blood, collected in the first trimester of pregnancy. The chain is built from TRBV9 and TRBJ2-3, with a weak D call TRBD2 (6 bases). The clonotype was recovered from a female donor with multiple sclerosis, enrolled in a pregnancy study. CDR3 in DNA: TGTGCCAGCAGCGTAGTAATTAGCGGCAGCACAGATACGCAGTATTTT. As protein: CASSVVISGSTDTQYF.